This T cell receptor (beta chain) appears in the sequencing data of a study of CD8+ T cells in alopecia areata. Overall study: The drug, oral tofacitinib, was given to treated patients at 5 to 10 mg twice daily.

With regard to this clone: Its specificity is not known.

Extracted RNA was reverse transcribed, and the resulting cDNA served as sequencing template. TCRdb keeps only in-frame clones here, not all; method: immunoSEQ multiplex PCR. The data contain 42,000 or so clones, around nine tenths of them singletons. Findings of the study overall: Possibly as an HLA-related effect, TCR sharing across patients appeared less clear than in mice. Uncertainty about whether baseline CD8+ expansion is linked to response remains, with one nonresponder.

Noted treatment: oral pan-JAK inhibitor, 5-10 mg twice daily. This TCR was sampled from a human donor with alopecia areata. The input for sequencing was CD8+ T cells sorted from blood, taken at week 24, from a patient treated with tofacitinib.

CDR3 nucleotide sequence: TGCGCCAGCAGCCAAGAGGGGGCGCTCGGATACAATGAGCAGTTCTTC. It codes for CASSQEGALGYNEQFF. The V and J genes are TRBV4-3 and TRBJ2-1; possible D gene TRBD1, 6 bases. CDR1 LGHNA and CDR2 YSLEER come from the germline V gene. V gave up 0 bases and J gave up 4 bases, with 13 bases separating them. The CDR3 sequence is 16 residues long.